The entry below gives a single T cell receptor (beta chain) sequence along with its context. The sample belongs to a study of fetal regulatory T cell absence and autoimmunity. The assay was run at survey level. Produced via immunoSEQ multiplex PCR; TCRdb's table is partial and in-frame only. The sample contains 46,000 or so clones, around 83% of which appear only once. Trimming left V 6 bases short and J 7 bases short, with 13 bases between. Per germline, CDR1 LNHNV and CDR2 YYDKDF (reference sequence). The CDR3 consists of 13 residues. The TCR sequence derives from a newborn boy with IPEX syndrome. The sample was cord blood. This chain links TRBV15 with TRBJ2-1; D uncertain. In DNA, the CDR3 is TGTGCCACCAGGGGCCCCGCCCCTAATGAGCAGTTCTTC. This translates into CATRGPAPNEQFF. Full variable domain (outside the CDR3, taken from reference TRBV15 and TRBJ2-1): DAMVIQNPRYQVTQFGKPVTLSCSQTLNHNVMYWYQQKSSQAPKLLFHYYDKDFNNEADTPDNFQSRRPNTSFCFLDIRSPGLGDTAMYLCATRGPAPNEQFFGPGTRLTVL.